A selection of T cell receptor beta chains follows, all from one sample in a study of spatial heterogeneity in lung cancer. TCRdb itself ran the 5' RACE reads through MiXCR, one entry per CDR3 protein. This sample has roughly 23,000 distinct CDR3 sequences; less than 5.5% occur once, and the top ten carry roughly 5.2%. The input for sequencing was PBMCs, taken at surgery. These receptors were collected from a male donor with early-stage non-small cell lung cancer. Both conserved end residues are part of each CDR3. A D gene is named only where the DNA matches it firmly. The size of a clone is reported for some rows only, either as once, few or many, or as a class for expanded clones.

>TRBJ1-3|TRBV5-4|-|-
CASSLGRVFSGNTIYF
TGTGCCAGCAGCTTGGGCCGGGTGTTCTCTGGAAACACCATATATTTT
>TRBJ1-1|TRBV12-3/TRBV12-4|-|many
CASSWDTEAFF
TGTGCCAGCAGTTGGGACACTGAAGCTTTCTTT
>TRBJ2-2|TRBV28|TRBD1|many
CASSLDLTGGSTGELFF
TGTGCCAGCAGTTTAGATTTAACAGGGGGCTCCACCGGGGAGCTGTTTTTT
>TRBJ1-1|TRBV28|-|once
CASSLSRAGNTEAFF
TGTGCCAGCAGTTTATCAAGAGCGGGAAACACTGAAGCTTTCTTT
>TRBJ2-1|TRBV7-2|TRBD1|many
CASSVEGQGWNEQFF
TGTGCCAGCAGCGTCGAGGGACAGGGGTGGAATGAGCAGTTCTTC
>TRBJ1-3|TRBV5-4|TRBD1|many
CASSLRTGGYGNTIYF
TGTGCCAGCAGCCTGAGGACAGGGGGCTATGGAAACACCATATATTTT
>TRBJ2-7|TRBV6-5|TRBD2|many
CASSRSAGAAYEQYF
TGTGCCAGCAGCCGGTCAGCGGGGGCCGCCTACGAGCAGTACTTC
>TRBJ2-7|TRBV6-6|-|many
CASSGDLAYEQYF
TGTGCCAGCAGTGGGGACTTGGCCTACGAGCAGTACTTC
>TRBJ2-1|TRBV7-8|TRBD2|many
CASSLASGGTYNEQFF
TGTGCCAGCAGCTTAGCTAGCGGGGGAACCTACAATGAGCAGTTCTTC
>TRBJ2-3|TRBV7-3|TRBD1|many
CASSSPGQGDTQYF
TGTGCCAGCAGCTCCCCAGGACAGGGAGATACGCAGTATTTT
>TRBJ2-7|TRBV5-4|TRBD1|many
CASGQGANEQYF
TGTGCCAGCGGACAGGGGGCGAACGAGCAGTACTTC
>TRBJ2-2|TRBV6-2/TRBV6-3|-|many
CASAGPNTGELFF
TGTGCCAGCGCAGGGCCCAACACCGGGGAGCTGTTTTTT
>TRBJ2-3|TRBV3-1|-|many
CASSQAPGATQYTQYF
TGTGCCAGCAGCCAAGCTCCGGGCGCGACACAATATACGCAGTATTTT
>TRBJ1-2|TRBV7-2|-|many
CASSPSGAGNYGYTF
TGTGCCAGCAGCCCAAGTGGGGCAGGCAACTATGGCTACACCTTC
>TRBJ1-6|TRBV6-5|-|-
CASGGTRGNSPLHF
TGTGCCAGCGGCGGGACAAGGGGTAATTCACCCCTCCACTTT
>TRBJ1-6|TRBV7-8|-|medium-sized
CASSKSNSPLHF
TGTGCCAGCAGCAAGAGCAATTCACCCCTCCACTTT
>TRBJ2-4|TRBV5-1|-|many
CASSLDIGVGIQYF
TGCGCCAGCAGCTTGGACATAGGGGTGGGCATTCAGTACTTC
>TRBJ2-1|TRBV11-2|-|few
CASSSALSDNEQFF
TGTGCCAGCAGCTCGGCCTTATCCGACAATGAGCAGTTCTTC
>TRBJ2-7|TRBV2|-|many
CATRTETYEQYF
TGTGCCACCCGGACAGAAACCTACGAGCAGTACTTC
>TRBJ2-1|TRBV5-1|TRBD2|medium-sized
CASSTGTIKFF
TGCGCCAGCAGTACCGGGACTATAAAGTTCTTC
>TRBJ1-1|TRBV2|-|-
CASSERDGSFNTEAFF
TGTGCCAGCAGTGAGCGGGACGGTAGTTTTAACACTGAAGCTTTCTTT
>TRBJ1-2|TRBV12-3/TRBV12-4|TRBD1|many
CASRSLFTGTDVVAGGYTF
TGTGCCAGCAGATCCCTGTTTACCGGGACAGACGTTGTAGCAGGCGGCTACACCTTC
>TRBJ2-7|TRBV5-1|TRBD1|many
CASSLRDRGYEQYF
TGCGCCAGCAGCCTCCGGGACAGAGGCTACGAGCAGTACTTC
>TRBJ2-7|TRBV6-5|-|many
CASKRVGPYEQYF
TGTGCCAGCAAACGGGTAGGGCCCTACGAGCAGTACTTC
>TRBJ1-1|TRBV3-1|-|many
CASSQEYGRGRNTEAFF
TGTGCCAGCAGCCAAGAGTATGGCAGGGGACGGAACACTGAAGCTTTCTTT
>TRBJ2-5|TRBV19|-|many
CASTVNPTRIKETQYF
TGTGCCAGTACCGTAAATCCAACGCGAATAAAAGAGACCCAGTACTTC
>TRBJ1-2|TRBV21-1|-|many
CASSIPDQGVNYGYTF
TGTGCCAGCAGCATCCCGGACCAGGGGGTTAACTATGGCTACACCTTC
>TRBJ1-1|TRBV27|-|many
CASSFRDTNTEAFF
TGTGCCAGCAGTTTCCGGGACACGAACACTGAAGCTTTCTTT
>TRBJ1-1|TRBV28|-|many
CASFREMNTEAFF
TGTGCCAGCTTCCGAGAAATGAACACTGAAGCTTTCTTT
>TRBJ1-2|TRBV5-4|TRBD1|many
CASSLVGTGGRGYTF
TGTGCCAGCAGCTTGGTCGGGACAGGGGGCCGCGGCTACACCTTC
>TRBJ2-7|TRBV28|TRBD1|many
CASSRGGTGAHEQYF
TGTGCCAGCAGCCGAGGTGGGACAGGGGCCCACGAGCAGTACTTC
>TRBJ2-1|TRBV18|-|many
CASSPGEGVTYNEQFF
TGTGCCAGCTCACCCGGAGAGGGGGTCACCTACAATGAGCAGTTCTTC
>TRBJ2-7|TRBV7-2|-|few
CASSPTQGIGYEQYF
TGTGCCAGCAGCCCTACCCAGGGGATCGGGTACGAGCAGTACTTC
>TRBJ2-3|TRBV5-1|TRBD2|many
CASSSQWTSGSVADTQYF
TGCGCCAGCAGCTCCCAATGGACTAGCGGGAGTGTCGCAGATACGCAGTATTTT
>TRBJ2-3|TRBV19|-|-
CASQQGFDTQYF
TGTGCCAGTCAACAGGGTTTCGATACGCAGTATTTT
>TRBJ1-3|TRBV6-5|-|many
CASSYSIDRAHSGNTIYF
TGTGCCAGCAGTTACTCGATCGACCGCGCCCACTCTGGAAACACCATATATTTT
>TRBJ2-6|TRBV3-1|-|many
CASQGNSAGTNVLTF
TGTGCCAGCCAGGGGAACTCGGCTGGGACCAACGTCCTGACTTTC
>TRBJ2-3|TRBV7-2|TRBD2|many
CASTLGLAPSTDTQYF
TGTGCCAGCACCTTGGGACTAGCGCCTAGCACAGATACGCAGTATTTT
>TRBJ2-7|TRBV6-5|TRBD1|many
CASRRGQGSYEQYF
TGTGCCAGCAGACGTGGACAGGGGTCCTACGAGCAGTACTTC
>TRBJ2-1|TRBV19|TRBD2|many
CASTFGSGRGGEQFF
TGTGCCAGTACCTTCGGAAGCGGGAGGGGGGGTGAGCAGTTCTTC
>TRBJ2-5|TRBV12-3/TRBV12-4|-|many
CASSSTENQYF
TGTGCCAGCAGTTCGACCGAGAACCAGTACTTC
>TRBJ1-2|TRBV15|-|many
CATSRDGVGYGYTF
TGTGCCACCAGCAGAGACGGGGTTGGCTATGGCTACACCTTC
>TRBJ2-1|TRBV6-2/TRBV6-3|-|many
CASSYYYTEQFF
TGTGCCAGCAGTTACTACTACACTGAGCAGTTCTTC
>TRBJ2-2|TRBV15|-|many
CATSRDLDAAGELFF
TGTGCCACCAGCAGAGATCTGGACGCCGCCGGGGAGCTGTTTTTT
>TRBJ1-6|TRBV7-6|TRBD1|many
CASSPTGGSYNSPLHF
TGTGCCAGCAGCCCAACAGGGGGCAGTTATAATTCACCCCTCCACTTT
>TRBJ2-1|TRBV28|TRBD2|many
CASTPTSGSRSSYNEQFF
TGTGCCAGCACGCCGACTAGCGGGAGTCGGAGCTCCTACAATGAGCAGTTCTTC
>TRBJ2-7|TRBV7-9|-|many
CASSLEVGNPADF
TGTGCCAGCAGCTTAGAGGTGGGAAACCCCGCGGACTTC
>TRBJ2-2|TRBV7-2|TRBD2|many
CASSRRTSGLTGELFF
TGTGCCAGCAGCCGACGGACTAGCGGCCTAACCGGGGAGCTGTTTTTT